The 25 T cell receptor beta chains below were found in one sample sequenced in a study of response to subunit inactivated influenza vaccine. MiXCR was run by TCRdb on the RT-PCR reads, yielding one entry per CDR3 protein. This sample yields approximately 730,000 distinct CDR3 sequences, of which approximately 15% are seen a single time; roughly 6.4% belongs to the top ten. The source material was PBMCs from blood, sampled roughly 15 days before vaccination. These receptors all come from a man over 45 who received an inactivated influenza vaccine.

There are a few counts of this clonotype. The chain links TRBV6-5 to TRBJ2-3; 10 bases line up with TRBD1. Germline V gene lookup returns CDR1 MNHEY and CDR2 SVGAGI. CDR3 size: 16 residues. The J segment lost 2 bases and the V segment lost 1 base, leaving 3 bases of the junction unmatched. The CDR3: CASSYLGQGFTDTQYF. CDR3 sequence (DNA): TGTGCCAGCAGTTACTTGGGACAGGGGTTCACAGATACGCAGTATTTT.

This clonotype has a handful of counts. The CDR3 spells CASSSTAGEQYF. CDR3 nucleotide sequence: TGTGCCAGCAGCTCGACCGCCGGAGAGCAGTACTTC. This rearrangement joins TRBV7-2 to TRBJ2-7; unclear D gene. The CDR3 runs to 12 residues. From germline, CDR1 is SGHTA and CDR2 FQGNSA. Between the trimmed V and J ends, which lost 4 bases and 7 bases, there was a span of 11 bases.

The chain employs TRBV25-1 and TRBJ2-7; D could derive from TRBD1 or TRBD2 (6 bases each). CDR1 is MGHDK, CDR2 SYGVNS, per germline. Trimming shortened V by 1 base and J by 4 bases, and 20 bases separated the two germline ends. The CDR3 length is 17 residues. The CDR3 sequence is CASSELGGPTGRYEQYF. DNA of the CDR3: TGTGCCAGCAGTGAATTAGGAGGGCCAACAGGGAGGTACGAGCAGTACTTC.

Ten or more counts support this clonotype. The V gene is TRBV5-1, the J gene TRBJ2-7; 8 nucleotides agree with TRBD1. The J segment lost 1 base and the V segment lost 4 bases, leaving 7 bases of the junction unmatched. Germline CDR1 and CDR2: SGHRS and YFSETQ. This CDR3 has 15 residues. CDR3 coding DNA: TGCGCCAGCAGCCAAAGGGGGACAGGATCCTACGAGCAGTACTTC. Protein sequence: CASSQRGTGSYEQYF.

This chain uses TRBV14 with TRBJ2-5; maybe TRBD1 (6 bases). CDR3 length equals 14 residues. The V and J ends lost 4 bases and 5 bases respectively, with 14 bases between them. Per germline, CDR1 SGHDN and CDR2 FVKESK. The CDR3 here is CASSPQGNYETQYF. For the CDR3, the DNA is TGTGCCAGCAGCCCCCAGGGGAATTACGAGACCCAGTACTTC.

The chain employs TRBV20-1 and TRBJ2-7; tentatively, D is TRBD2 (5 bases). V lost 5 bases, J lost 7 bases, and 12 bases lay in between. The CDR3 covers 11 residues. Per germline, CDR1 DFQATT and CDR2 SNEGSKA (reference sequence). The CDR3 nucleotides are TGCAGTGCTTACCGGGAAGGAGAGCAGTACTTC. As protein: CSAYREGEQYF.

The chain is built from TRBV12-3 or TRBV12-4 and TRBJ2-5; TRBD2 agrees at 9 bases. The CDR3 covers 14 residues. Trimming at V came to 5 bases and at J to 7 bases, leaving 8 bases not matched to a gene. The CDR3 bases are TGTGCCAGCAGTACAAATAGCGGGAGAGGGACCCAGTACTTC. Translating it yields CASSTNSGRGTQYF.

CDR3 nucleotides: TGTGCCAGCAGTTTAATCCAGGCCGTTAACACCGGGGAGCTGTTTTTT. Its protein is CASSLIQAVNTGELFF. The gene calls are TRBV12-3 or TRBV12-4 and TRBJ2-2; D gene ambiguous. CDR3 length: 16 amino acids. Trimming removed 2 bases at V and 2 bases at J, with 12 bases between.

This chain uses TRBV9 with TRBJ2-3; D is unclear. CDR3 size: 13 residues. Germline-derived CDR1 and CDR2 are SGDLS and YYNGEE. V lost 1 base and J lost 5, with 8 bases in between. DNA for the CDR3: TGTGCCAGCAGCGTAAGGTACGAAGATACGCAGTATTTT. Its protein is CASSVRYEDTQYF.

This clonotype was counted between two and nine times. The rearrangement joins TRBV7-2 to TRBJ2-1; TRBD2 matches 8 bases. The germline gives CDR1 SGHTA, CDR2 FQGNSA. This CDR3 spans 16 amino acids. With V trimmed by 4 bases and J by 5 bases, 10 bases remained unmatched. Here the CDR3 reads CASSWRVAGSNNEQFF. The CDR3 DNA follows: TGTGCCAGCAGCTGGAGGGTAGCGGGGAGCAACAATGAGCAGTTCTTC.

This clonotype was counted between two and nine times. The rearrangement joins TRBV12-3 or TRBV12-4 to TRBJ1-6; D is unclear. The CDR3 consists of 13 residues. V was trimmed by 7 bases and J by 4 bases, leaving 8 bases between them. This chain's CDR3 is CASTLRYNSPLHF. For the CDR3, the DNA is TGTGCCAGCACCCTCCGGTATAATTCACCCCTCCACTTT.

This clonotype has just a few counts. The chain couples TRBV12-3 or TRBV12-4 to TRBJ1-4; D is unresolved. Trimming took off 8 bases at V and 0 bases at J, with 10 bases between the two ends. The CDR3 runs to 14 residues. CDR3: CASAAPATNEKLFF. DNA for the CDR3: TGTGCCAGCGCGGCTCCTGCAACTAATGAAAAACTGTTTTTT.

This clonotype was seen only a few times. The chain has TRBV28 and TRBJ2-2, with 9 nucleotides matching TRBD1. V was pared by 6 bases and J by 5 bases, with 13 bases of the junction left unmatched. Germline CDR1 is MDHEN and CDR2 is SYDVKM. There are 17 residues in the CDR3. CDR3 sequence reads: CASRYIKGTGRTGELFF. The CDR3 nucleotides are TGTGCCAGCAGATATATAAAGGGGACAGGGAGGACCGGGGAGCTGTTTTTT.

This clonotype turned up a few times. The chain employs TRBV7-2 and TRBJ2-5; 7 positions agree with TRBD1. Trimming cost V 5 bases and J 6 bases; bases outside gene matches: 3. CDR3 length equals 12 residues. Germline values: CDR1 SGHTA, CDR2 FQGNSA. The CDR3 here is CASSRQGKTQYF. CDR3 DNA: TGTGCCAGCAGCAGACAGGGAAAGACCCAGTACTTC.

In its sample, this clonotype was seen a few times. The V gene is TRBV12-3 or TRBV12-4, the J gene TRBJ2-5, with D unresolved. Trimming removed 1 base from V and 1 base from J, with 10 bases in between. This CDR3 is 15 amino acids long. CDR3: CASSLDGLSQETQYF. Here the CDR3 DNA reads TGTGCCAGCAGTTTAGATGGTTTAAGCCAAGAGACCCAGTACTTC.

This clonotype was found a few times. The CDR3 here is CATSIFPHNEQFF. The CDR3 region has the DNA TGTGCCACCAGCATATTCCCCCACAATGAGCAGTTCTTC. The chain links TRBV15 to TRBJ2-1; no reliable D call. The CDR3 runs 13 residues. CDR1 and CDR2 (germline): LNHNV, YYDKDF (reference sequence). The ends were cut back, 4 bases at V and 5 bases at J, with 9 bases in the middle. Combining the CDR3 with reference TRBV15 and TRBJ2-1 gives the whole variable domain DAMVIQNPRYQVTQFGKPVTLSCSQTLNHNVMYWYQQKSSQAPKLLFHYYDKDFNNEADTPDNFQSRRPNTSFCFLDIRSPGLGDTAMYLCATSIFPHNEQFFGPGTRLTVL.

This chain links TRBV12-3 or TRBV12-4 with TRBJ2-7; possible D gene TRBD1, 6 bases. V dropped 5 bases and J dropped 2 bases, with 10 bases sitting between them. CDR3 length: 13 residues. CDR3 nucleotides: TGTGCCAGCAGTGCCCGGGACACCTACGAGCAGTACTTC. Residues: CASSARDTYEQYF.

This clonotype was counted a few times. The J gene is TRBJ2-1, the V gene TRBV6-5, with unresolved D. Germline CDR1 reads MNHEY; CDR2 reads SVGAGI. V lost 0 bases, J lost 5 bases, and 11 bases lay in between. This CDR3 region has 15 residues. CDR3 sequence reads: CASSYSLTANNEQFF. CDR3 in DNA: TGTGCCAGCAGTTACTCTTTAACTGCGAACAATGAGCAGTTCTTC.

This clonotype was detected a few times. The genes are TRBV24-1 and TRBJ2-7, with a possible D match to TRBD1 (6 bases). The ends were cut back, 4 bases at V and 2 bases at J, with 14 bases in the middle. Germline lookup yields CDR1 KGHDR and CDR2 SFDVKD. This CDR3 comprises 15 residues. CDR3 nucleotide sequence: TGTGCCACCAGTGACCCCGGACAGAGACCCTACGAGCAGTACTTC. This encodes CATSDPGQRPYEQYF.

The V gene is TRBV30, the J gene TRBJ1-1; 9 positions match TRBD1. Germline CDR1 GTSNPN, CDR2 SVGIG (reference sequence). The CDR3 has 13 residues. V shed 7 bases and J 4 bases; nucleotides not matched to a gene: 7. CDR3 region: CALDRGRGTEAFF. The CDR3 DNA sequence: TGTGCCTTGGACAGGGGAAGGGGCACTGAAGCTTTCTTT.

Details on this clonotype: At one boundary the junction diverges from the germline segment, which might be a read error. V is TRBV9 and J is TRBJ2-7; D is perhaps TRBD2 (5 bases). The CDR3 has 13 residues. From germline, CDR1 is SGDLS and CDR2 YYNGEE. The CDR3 reads CASNVDPGYEQYF. The CDR3 DNA reads TGTGCCAGCAACGTAGATCCGGGATACGAGCAGTACTTC. The complete variable domain, with remaining parts taken from reference TRBV9 and TRBJ2-7, reads DSGVTQTPKHLITATGQRVTLRCSPRSGDLSVYWYQQSLDQGLQFLIQYYNGEERAKGNILERFSAQQFPDLHSELNLSSLELGDSALYFCASNVDPGYEQYFGPGTRLTVT.

J is TRBJ2-1 and V is TRBV20-1; the match to TRBD2 covers 9 bases. CDR3 length: 14 amino acids. Per the germline V gene, CDR1 is DFQATT and CDR2 is SNEGSKA (reference sequence). This chain's CDR3 is CSAKGTSWYNEQFF. As DNA, the CDR3 is TGCAGCGCCAAGGGGACTAGCTGGTACAATGAGCAGTTCTTC.

This clonotype was picked up a small number of times. The junction departs from germline at one end; a sequencing error may be responsible. The chain uses TRBV20-1 and TRBJ2-1, with 11 bases identical to TRBD2. Germline V lookup: CDR1 DFQATT, CDR2 SNEGSKA (reference sequence). The CDR3 has 14 amino acids. The CDR3 reads CSARGSGGAYEQFF. CDR3 coding DNA: TGCAGTGCCAGAGGTAGCGGGGGGGCGTATGAGCAGTTCTTC.

This clonotype was recorded many times. The rearrangement joins TRBV12-3 or TRBV12-4 to TRBJ2-3; no clear D. The CDR3 consists of 11 residues. V was pared by 7 bases and J by 9 bases, with 11 bases between. CDR3: CASTQAATQYF. DNA of the CDR3: TGTGCCAGCACCCAAGCCGCCACGCAGTATTTT.

CDR3 bases: TGCAGTGCTGAAACAAGCTACGAGCAGTACTTC. Its protein product is CSAETSYEQYF. This rearrangement joins TRBV20-1 to TRBJ2-7; no reliable D call. Between the trimmed V and J ends, which lost 5 bases and 3 bases, there was a span of 8 bases. This CDR3 has 11 residues. In germline, CDR1 is DFQATT, CDR2 SNEGSKA (reference sequence).